This TCR beta chain was obtained from a study of monozygotic twins with inflammatory bowel disease. T cells were not sorted, and total RNA was isolated straight from whole blood. The unique tags termed UMIs, each holding a 6-nucleotide sample barcode, were added by means of template switching. TCRdb reworked the 5' RACE reads into one entry per CDR3 protein, no DNA. This sample's clone table lists about 420,000 distinct CDR3 sequences. This CDR3 has 13 amino acids. CDR1 is LGHNA and CDR2 is YSLEER in the germline V gene. As to this clonotype: The antigen remains unidentified.

Study-wide points: A distinction between different T cell subtypes was not possible.

V is TRBV4-3 and J is TRBJ2-2. The sequenced sample consisted of blood. This receptor was taken from a human donor with ulcerative colitis or Crohn's disease, or a healthy co-twin of an affected twin (not recorded which). CDR3 protein: CASSRGMSGELFF.